The sequence of this T cell receptor beta chain was determined in a study of blood T cells in healthy people across ages. The CDR3 sequence is 14 residues long. Germline-derived CDR1 and CDR2 are MNHEY and SMNVEV (reference sequence). J was trimmed by 3 bases and V by 6 bases; bases with no gene match: 7. Primers used in a second PCR of about 6 to 11 cycles were a sample-barcoded 5' primer and a J-beta primer mix. Using its own MiXCR run on the 5' RACE reads, TCRdb lists one record per CDR3 protein. The sample has about 1.7 million distinct CDR3 sequences, about 30% seen once; the top ten hold 7.7%. V gene TRBV27 combines with J gene TRBJ2-7; 8 nucleotides match TRBD1. This TCR was recovered from a young woman in good health. Sequenced sample: blood. The CDR3 is CASRLEGQDYEQYF. The CDR3 nucleotides read TGTGCCAGCAGGTTAGAGGGACAGGACTACGAGCAGTACTTC.